The entry below gives a single T cell receptor (beta chain) sequence along with its context. Antigen: not known. Eight separate reactions per sample served to make cDNA. Via template switching, UMIs carrying a 6-nucleotide sample barcode were introduced. TCRdb reprocessed the 5' RACE reads and keeps a single row for each CDR3 protein, giving no DNA. This sample contains 150,000 or so distinct CDR3 sequences. The source of the sample is a study of monozygotic twins with inflammatory bowel disease. Findings and caveats of the study: The analysis failed to separate different T cell subtypes.

Germline values: CDR1 SGHTA, CDR2 FQGNSA. This CDR3 is built from 14 residues. Whole-blood total RNA was extracted without T cell sorting. Sequenced input: blood. This receptor was identified in a human donor with ulcerative colitis or Crohn's disease, or a healthy co-twin of an affected twin (not recorded which). The rearrangement links TRBV7-2 to TRBJ1-1. CDR3 residues: CASSLRGRNTEAFF.